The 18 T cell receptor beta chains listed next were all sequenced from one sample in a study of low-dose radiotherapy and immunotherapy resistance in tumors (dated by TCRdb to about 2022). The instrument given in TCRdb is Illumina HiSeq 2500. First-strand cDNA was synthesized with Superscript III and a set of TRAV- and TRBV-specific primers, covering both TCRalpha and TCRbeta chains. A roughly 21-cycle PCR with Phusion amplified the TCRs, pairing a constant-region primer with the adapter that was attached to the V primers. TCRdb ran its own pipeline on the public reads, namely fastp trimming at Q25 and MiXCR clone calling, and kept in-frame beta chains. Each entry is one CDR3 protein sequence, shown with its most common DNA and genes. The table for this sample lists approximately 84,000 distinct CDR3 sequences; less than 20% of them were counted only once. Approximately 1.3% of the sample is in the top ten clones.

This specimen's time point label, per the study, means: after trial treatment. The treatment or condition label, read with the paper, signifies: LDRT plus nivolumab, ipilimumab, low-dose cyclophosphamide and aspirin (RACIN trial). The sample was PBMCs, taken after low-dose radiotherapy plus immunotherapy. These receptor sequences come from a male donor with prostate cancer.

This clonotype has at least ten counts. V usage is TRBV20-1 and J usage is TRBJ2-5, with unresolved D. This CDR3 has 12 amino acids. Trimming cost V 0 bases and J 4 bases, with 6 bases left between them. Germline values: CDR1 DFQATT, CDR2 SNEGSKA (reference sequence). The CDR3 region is CSAREGLETQYF. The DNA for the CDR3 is TGCAGTGCTAGAGAGGGGTTAGAGACCCAGTACTTC.

CDR3 in DNA: TGCAGCGTTGATAACAGGGGGTATGGCTACACCTTC. As protein: CSVDNRGYGYTF. The chain uses TRBV29-1 and TRBJ1-2, with 8 bases fitting TRBD1. J gave up 5 bases and V 3 bases, and 2 bases lay outside the gene matches. CDR3 length: 12 amino acids. Germline V gene sequence: CDR1 SQVTM, CDR2 ANQGSEA.

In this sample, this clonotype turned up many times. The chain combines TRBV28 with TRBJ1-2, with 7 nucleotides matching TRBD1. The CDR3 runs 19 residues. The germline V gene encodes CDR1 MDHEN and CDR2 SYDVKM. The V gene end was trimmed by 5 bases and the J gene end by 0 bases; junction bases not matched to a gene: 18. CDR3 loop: CASSLPTRQGIAANYGYTF. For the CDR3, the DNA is TGTGCCAGCAGTCTACCCACCAGACAGGGAATCGCAGCTAACTATGGCTACACCTTC.

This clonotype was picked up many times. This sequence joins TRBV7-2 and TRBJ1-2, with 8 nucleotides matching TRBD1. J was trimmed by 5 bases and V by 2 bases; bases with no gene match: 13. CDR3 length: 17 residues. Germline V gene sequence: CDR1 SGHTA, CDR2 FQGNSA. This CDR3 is CASSLMTGAQIPYGYTF. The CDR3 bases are TGTGCCAGCAGCTTAATGACAGGGGCCCAGATCCCTTATGGCTACACCTTC.

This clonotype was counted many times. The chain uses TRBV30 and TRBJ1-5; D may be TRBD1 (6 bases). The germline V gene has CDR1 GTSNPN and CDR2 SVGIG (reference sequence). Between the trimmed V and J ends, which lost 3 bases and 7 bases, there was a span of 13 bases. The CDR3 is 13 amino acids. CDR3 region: CAWSWGREQPQHF. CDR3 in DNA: TGTGCCTGGAGCTGGGGGCGCGAGCAGCCCCAGCATTTT.

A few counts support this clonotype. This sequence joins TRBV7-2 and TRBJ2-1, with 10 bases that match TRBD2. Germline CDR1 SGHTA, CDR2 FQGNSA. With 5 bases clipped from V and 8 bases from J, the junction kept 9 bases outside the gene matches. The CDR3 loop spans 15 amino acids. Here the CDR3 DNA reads TGTGCCAGCAGCCCATCTAGCGGGAGTGGCTATGAGCAGTTCTTC. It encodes CASSPSSGSGYEQFF.

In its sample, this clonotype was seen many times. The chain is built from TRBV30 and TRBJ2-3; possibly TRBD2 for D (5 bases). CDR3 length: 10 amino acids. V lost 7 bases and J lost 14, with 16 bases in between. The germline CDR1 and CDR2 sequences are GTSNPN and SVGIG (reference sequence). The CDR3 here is CASGWARRYF. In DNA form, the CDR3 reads TGTGCCTCGGGGTGGGCTCGACGGTATTTT.

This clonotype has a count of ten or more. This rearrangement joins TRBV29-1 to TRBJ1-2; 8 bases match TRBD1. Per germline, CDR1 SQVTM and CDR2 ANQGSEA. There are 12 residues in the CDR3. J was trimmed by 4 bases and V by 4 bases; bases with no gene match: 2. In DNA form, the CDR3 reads TGCAGCGTTGCCGGGACAGGCTATGGCTACACCTTC. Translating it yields CSVAGTGYGYTF.

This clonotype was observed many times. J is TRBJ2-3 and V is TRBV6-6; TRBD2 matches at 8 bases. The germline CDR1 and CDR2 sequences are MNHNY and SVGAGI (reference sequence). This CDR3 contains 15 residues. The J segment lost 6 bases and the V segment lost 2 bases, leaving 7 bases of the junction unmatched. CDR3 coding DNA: TGTGCCAGCAGTTACGGGTTTGGCGGGAGGGATACGCAGTATTTT. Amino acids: CASSYGFGGRDTQYF.

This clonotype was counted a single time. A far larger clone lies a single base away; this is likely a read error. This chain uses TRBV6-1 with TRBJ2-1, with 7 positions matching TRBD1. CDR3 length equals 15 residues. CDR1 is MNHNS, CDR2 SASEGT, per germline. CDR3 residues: CAISDRQEQGIEQFF. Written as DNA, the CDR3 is TGTGCCATCAGTGATCGTCAAGAACAGGGGATTGAGCAGTTCTTC.

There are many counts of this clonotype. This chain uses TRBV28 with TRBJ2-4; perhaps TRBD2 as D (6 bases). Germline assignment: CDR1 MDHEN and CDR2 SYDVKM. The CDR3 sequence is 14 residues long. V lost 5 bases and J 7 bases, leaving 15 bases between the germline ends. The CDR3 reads CASSSSGRSNIQYF. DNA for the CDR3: TGTGCCAGCAGTAGTAGCGGTCGGTCGAACATTCAGTACTTC.

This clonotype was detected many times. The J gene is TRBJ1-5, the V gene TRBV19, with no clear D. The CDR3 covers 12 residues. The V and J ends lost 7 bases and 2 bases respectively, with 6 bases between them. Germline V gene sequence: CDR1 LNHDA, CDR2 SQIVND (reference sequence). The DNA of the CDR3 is TGTGCCAGTATCTCCGGCAATCAGCCCCAGCATTTT. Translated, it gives CASISGNQPQHF.

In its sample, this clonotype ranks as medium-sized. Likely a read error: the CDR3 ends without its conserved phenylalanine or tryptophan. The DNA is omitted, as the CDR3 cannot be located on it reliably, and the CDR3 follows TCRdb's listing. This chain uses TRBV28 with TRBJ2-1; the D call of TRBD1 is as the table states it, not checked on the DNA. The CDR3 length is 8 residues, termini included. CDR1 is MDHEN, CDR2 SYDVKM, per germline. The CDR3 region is CASSGRGV.

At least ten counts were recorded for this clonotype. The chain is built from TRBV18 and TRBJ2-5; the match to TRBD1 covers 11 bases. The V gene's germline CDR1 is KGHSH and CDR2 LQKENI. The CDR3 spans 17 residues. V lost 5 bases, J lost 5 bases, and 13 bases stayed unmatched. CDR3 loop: CASSSSSGTGGLETQYF. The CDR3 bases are TGTGCCAGCTCATCATCCTCCGGGACAGGGGGATTGGAGACCCAGTACTTC. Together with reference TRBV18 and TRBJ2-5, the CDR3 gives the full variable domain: NAGVMQNPRHLVRRRGQEARLRCSPMKGHSHVYWYRQLPEEGLKFMVYLQKENIIDESGMPKERFSAEFPKEGPSILRIQQVVRGDSAAYFCASSSSSGTGGLETQYFGPGTRLLVL.

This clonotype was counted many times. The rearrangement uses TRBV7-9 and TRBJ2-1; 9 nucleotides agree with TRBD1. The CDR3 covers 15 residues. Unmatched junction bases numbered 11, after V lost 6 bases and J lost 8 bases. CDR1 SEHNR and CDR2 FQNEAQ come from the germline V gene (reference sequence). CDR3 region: CASRKDRGGNDEQFF. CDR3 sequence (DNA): TGTGCCAGCAGGAAGGACAGGGGTGGAAACGATGAGCAGTTCTTC.

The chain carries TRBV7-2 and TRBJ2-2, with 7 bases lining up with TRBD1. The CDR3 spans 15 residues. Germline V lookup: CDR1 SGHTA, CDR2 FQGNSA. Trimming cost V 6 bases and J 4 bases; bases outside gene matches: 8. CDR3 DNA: TGTGCCAGCAGGCCCGCGACAGGGCGCACCGGGGAGCTGTTTTTT. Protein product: CASRPATGRTGELFF.

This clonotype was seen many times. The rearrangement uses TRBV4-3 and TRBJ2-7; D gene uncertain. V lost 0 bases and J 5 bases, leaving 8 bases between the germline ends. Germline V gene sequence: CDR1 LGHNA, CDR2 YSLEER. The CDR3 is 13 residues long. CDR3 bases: TGCGCCAGCAGCCAAGAATTATACCACGAGCAGTACTTC. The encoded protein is CASSQELYHEQYF.

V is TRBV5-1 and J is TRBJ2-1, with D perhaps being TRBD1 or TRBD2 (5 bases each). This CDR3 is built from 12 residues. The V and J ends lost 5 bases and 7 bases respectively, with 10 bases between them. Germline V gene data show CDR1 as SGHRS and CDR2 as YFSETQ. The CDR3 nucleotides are TGCGCCAGCAGGGGGGATGCGAATGAGCAGTTCTTC. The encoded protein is CASRGDANEQFF.